This T cell receptor (beta chain) was sequenced for a study of blood T cell repertoires in COVID-19. V shed 2 bases and J shed 10 bases, with 12 bases lying between them. The CDR3 contains 13 residues. Germline CDR1 is WNHNN and CDR2 is SYGVQD (reference sequence). This clone was observed once. Generated by immunoSEQ multiplex PCR, the TCRdb table keeps only in-frame clones and is missing some. Here the sample spans more than 150,000 clones, approximately 80% being singletons. This clonotype was obtained from a man in his sixties who had been exposed to COVID-19. V is TRBV10-1 and J is TRBJ2-1; D is possibly TRBD2 (5 bases). Sequencing was performed on PBMCs or T cells enriched from blood (not recorded which). This chain's CDR3 is CASSEDGEREQFF. As DNA, the CDR3 is TGCGCCAGCAGTGAGGACGGGGAAAGAGAGCAGTTCTTC.